One T cell receptor (beta chain) is described in this entry. The specificity of this receptor is unknown. Base qualities are missing; no much larger clone stands one base away. The sample carries other DNA sequences with the same CDR3. Genomic DNA was isolated from the sorted cells so that the TCRbeta CDR3 region could be sequenced. TCRbeta CDR3 regions were sequenced using the immunoSEQ Assay. Sourced from immuneACCESS, this table was stored by TCRdb with only in-frame sequences that have V and J called. A share of the clones is absent; for the studies checked, an unresolved V gene accounts for under half, and the remainder has no known explanation. This sample gives tens of thousands of clones in total; roughly 84% of them show up just once. Jointly, the top ten make up roughly 0.6% of the sample. Relative to germline, V is missing 1 base and J is missing 0 bases, with 0 bases of the junction outside any gene match. The CDR1 and CDR2 encoded by the germline V gene are SGHRS and YFSETQ. There are 16 amino acids in the CDR3, from cysteine to phenylalanine inclusive. The DNA shown is the 48-base CDR3, in frame from base 1.

Patients with autoimmune disease history or receiving systemic immunosuppression were excluded from the trial. Peripheral blood for TCR sequencing was collected from all dose cohorts at baseline, on cycle 4 day 1, and on cycle 7 day 1. The samples were taken from a phase I, first-in-human, multicenter, open-label dose-escalation trial of ivuxolimab. Adults with locally advanced or metastatic melanoma, renal cell, hepatocellular, or head and neck squamous cell carcinoma were enrolled in the trial. Before TCR sequencing, CD4+ T cells and CD8+ T cells were sorted from peripheral blood as separate populations. This entry comes from a study of OX40 agonist ivuxolimab in advanced cancers. As for the study more broadly: Ivuxolimab, which targeted the costimulatory receptor OX40 (CD134), was an agonistic, fully human IgG2 monoclonal antibody. The paper describes the monotherapy dose-escalation part (N = 52 patients) of the phase I trial of ivuxolimab. In the dose-escalation cohort, 82.7% of patients were male, and the mean age was approximately 55 years, with a range of 23 to 79. Partial responses occurred in three dose-escalation patients, of whom one had hepatocellular carcinoma and two had cutaneous melanoma. Peripheral TCRbeta sequencing aimed to test whether ivuxolimab altered TCR sequence diversity and caused clonal T-cell expansion. Intravenous ivuxolimab was administered to patients every 2 weeks at six dose levels: 0.01, 0.1, 0.3, 1.5, 3 and 10 mg/kg. Among the approximately 54 dose-escalation patients, some 19 had hepatocellular carcinoma, 15 or so melanoma, 9 renal cell carcinoma and 9 head and neck cancer. Patients were allowed to have had prior anti-PD-1, anti-PD-L1 or anti-CTLA-4 therapy, and approximately 40% of the dose-escalation patients had previously received checkpoint inhibitors.

Overall results and qualifications from the work: After ivuxolimab, CD8+ T cells had more expanded clones than CD4+ T cells on average. Low levels of normalized T-cell clonal expansion were also seen in some nonresponding patients. At doses from 0.1 to 3.0 mg/kg, clonal expansion was seen in both CD4+ and CD8+ blood T cells between baseline and week 6. The antigen specificity of the clonally expanded peripheral T cells was not determined. In the 0.1-3.0 mg/kg groups, partial responders were among the patients with the lowest normalized peripheral clonal expansion, particularly in CD8+ T cells.

Sequences were derived from CD4+ or CD8+ T cells sorted from blood, sampled in a trial of the OX40 agonist ivuxolimab. The origin of this receptor is an adult with an advanced solid tumor such as melanoma, head and neck, liver or kidney cancer. The sequence is built from TRBV5-1 and TRBJ2-6; TRBD1 aligns with 8 central bases. The CDR3 is CASSLTGGSGANVLTF. The nucleotide sequence reads as follows: TGCGCCAGCAGCTTGACAGGGGGCTCTGGGGCCAACGTCCTGACTTTC.